The 3 T cell receptor beta chains reported below all come from one sample, sequenced in a study of post-analysis software for immune sequencing data. Built from TCR beta cDNA, the libraries had unique molecular identifiers in them. TCRdb redid the calling of the PCR reads with MiXCR, one entry per CDR3 protein. The table lists some 500,000 distinct CDR3 sequences, around 40% of them singletons. Regarding the study as a whole: TRBV5-6, TRBV5-1 and TRBV20-1 belonged to a set of roughly five TRBV segments that were more frequent in patients than controls.

Antigen specificity for these receptors is unknown. The material sequenced was blood. These TCRs come from a girl between 5 and 17 years old with multiple sclerosis.

In this sample, this clonotype turned up a few times. The gene calls are TRBV3-1 and TRBJ2-1; D is unclear. CDR1 is LGHDT and CDR2 is YNNKEL in the germline V gene (reference sequence). V lost 3 bases and J 4 bases, leaving 10 bases between the germline ends. CDR3 size: 14 residues. The CDR3 nucleotides are TGTGCCAGCAGCCAGGGCTCTTATTACAATGAGCAGTTCTTC. Its translation: CASSQGSYYNEQFF.

The chain links TRBV20-1 to TRBJ1-2, with TRBD1 identical over 9 bases. Germline loops: CDR1 DFQATT, CDR2 SNEGSKA (reference sequence). With V trimmed by 5 bases and J by 8 bases, 12 bases remained unmatched. The CDR3 has 14 amino acids. The DNA for the CDR3 is TGCAGTGCTTCGTCGGACAGGGGAGGAAAGGGCTACACCTTC. Protein product: CSASSDRGGKGYTF.

The chain is built from TRBV7-9 and TRBJ2-7; a weak D match, TRBD1 (5 bases). Trimming stripped 8 bases from V and 2 bases from J, with 19 bases between. Germline CDR1 reads SEHNR; CDR2 reads FQNEAQ (reference sequence). This CDR3 region has 15 residues. DNA for the CDR3: TGTGCCAGCTCAATGGGGCTAGTTGAACCCTACGAGCAGTACTTC. Its translation is CASSMGLVEPYEQYF.